A selection of T cell receptor beta chains follows, all from one sample in a study of regulatory dendritic cells for organ transplantation. Here immunoSEQ multiplex PCR was the method, and the copy in TCRdb shows in-frame clones only, minus some. The table records under 45,000 clones, around 90% of them present only once. The sequenced sample consisted of naive CD4+ T cells from blood. These receptors were collected from a human donor in good health. CDR3s include the opening cysteine and the closing phenylalanine or tryptophan.

j_call | v_call | cdr3_aa
TRBJ2-7 | TRBV6-1 | CASSRTISLNEQYF
TRBJ1-2 | TRBV7-2 | CASSLEYYGYTF
TRBJ2-2 | TRBV18 | CASSPAGTRDTGELFF
TRBJ2-7 | TRBV30 | CAWSQIGEQYF
TRBJ2-7 | TRBV30 | CAWQPGLPKDEQYF
TRBJ1-4 | TRBV7-9 | CASSPDRPNEKLFF
TRBJ2-1 | TRBV7-2 | CASSLFAGTYEQFF
TRBJ2-7 | TRBV5-1 | CASSPREGFVYEQYF
TRBJ2-7 | TRBV2 | CATHRGTWYEQYF
TRBJ1-3 | TRBV11-3 | CASSLNGNSGNTIYF
TRBJ2-5 | TRBV5-4 | CASTLGFQETQYF
TRBJ2-1 | TRBV7-2 | CASSLGPSGKVGEQFF
TRBJ2-3 | TRBV7-8 | CASSFFDTQYF
TRBJ2-7 | TRBV18 | CASSPPGREQYF
TRBJ2-1 | TRBV7-9 | CASSSFSYNEQFF
TRBJ2-7 | TRBV11-3 | CASSLGQGIDEQYF
TRBJ1-5 | TRBV6-5 | CASRRQGVGQPQHF
TRBJ2-5 | TRBV2 | CAKGQAFGETQYF
TRBJ2-7 | TRBV30 | CAWSGNPGHVFGTSGPYEQYF
TRBJ1-2 | TRBV7-2 | CASSSRDGRRGYTF
TRBJ1-3 | TRBV15 | CATSREIRGSGSGNTIYF
TRBJ2-2 | TRBV29-1 | CSVVQGASITGELFF
TRBJ2-7 | TRBV6-5 | CASTKAYGSYEQYF
TRBJ1-1 | TRBV11-2 | CASSLESQLNTEAFF